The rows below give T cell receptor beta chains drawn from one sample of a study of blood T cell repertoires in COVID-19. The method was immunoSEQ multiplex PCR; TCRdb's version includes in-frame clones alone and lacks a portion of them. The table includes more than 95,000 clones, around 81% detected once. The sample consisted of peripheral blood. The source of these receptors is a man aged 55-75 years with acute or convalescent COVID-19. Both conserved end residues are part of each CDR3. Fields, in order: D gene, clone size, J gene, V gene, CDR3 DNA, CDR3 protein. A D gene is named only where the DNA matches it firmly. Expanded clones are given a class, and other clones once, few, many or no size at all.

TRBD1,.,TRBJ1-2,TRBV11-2,TGTGCCAGCAGCCTCCAGGGGGCGCCGGGCTACACCTTC,CASSLQGAPGYTF
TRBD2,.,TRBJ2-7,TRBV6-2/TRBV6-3,TGTGCCAGCAGCCACCGGACTAGCGGGAGATACGAGCAGTACTTC,CASSHRTSGRYEQYF
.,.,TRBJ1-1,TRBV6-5,TGTGCCAGCAGTTACTCTTCAAGGGGGAACACTGAAGCTTTCTTT,CASSYSSRGNTEAFF
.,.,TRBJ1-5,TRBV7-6,TGTGCCAGCAGCTTGAATGGGGGCGCCCGCAATCAGCCCCAGCATTTT,CASSLNGGARNQPQHF
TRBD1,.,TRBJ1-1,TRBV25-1,TGTGCCAGCAGTGACTCTCGACAGGGAGACACTGAAGCTTTCTTT,CASSDSRQGDTEAFF
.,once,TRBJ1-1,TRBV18,TGTGCCAGCTCACCAGACGGACAGAACACTGAAGCTTTCTTT,CASSPDGQNTEAFF
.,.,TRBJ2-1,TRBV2,TGTGCCAGCAGTGAACTAGCCGAAGGAGTCTTC,CASSELAEGVF
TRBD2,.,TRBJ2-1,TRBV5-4,TGTGCCAGCAGCGCTAGCGGGAGGTTAGGGGATGAGCAGTTCTTC,CASSASGRLGDEQFF
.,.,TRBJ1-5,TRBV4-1,TGCGCCAGCAGCCAAGGAGGTGGTTCGAATCAGCCCCAGCATTTT,CASSQGGGSNQPQHF
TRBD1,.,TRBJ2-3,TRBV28,TGTGCCAGCGCGACCCCGGGACAGGGGACAGATACGCAGTATTTT,CASATPGQGTDTQYF
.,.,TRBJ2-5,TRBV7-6,TGTGCCAGCAGCTCGCCGGACGGAGGGGAGACCCAGTACTTC,CASSSPDGGETQYF
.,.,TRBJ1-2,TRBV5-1,TGCGCCAGCAGCTTGGCGAACCGGGACAATGGCTACACCTTC,CASSLANRDNGYTF
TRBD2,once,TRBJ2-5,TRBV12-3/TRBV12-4,TGTGCCAGCAGACTAGCGGGAGAGACCCAGTACTTC,CASRLAGETQYF
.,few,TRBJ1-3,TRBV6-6,TGTGCCACCTCAGGGTCGGGAAACACCATATATTTT,CATSGSGNTIYF
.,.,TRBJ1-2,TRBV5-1,TGCGCCAGCAGCTTACAGGGCCCTAACTATGGCTACACCTTC,CASSLQGPNYGYTF
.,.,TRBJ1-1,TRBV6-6,TGTGCCAGCAGTTCACAGGGGAACACTGAAGCTTTCTTT,CASSSQGNTEAFF
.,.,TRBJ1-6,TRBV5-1,TGCGCCAGCAGCTTGCAGGGCTCCTATAATTCACCCCTCCACTTT,CASSLQGSYNSPLHF
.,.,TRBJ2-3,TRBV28,TGTGCCAGCAGCTCCGGAGGGTATACGCAGTATTTT,CASSSGGYTQYF
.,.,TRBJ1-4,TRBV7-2,TGTGCCAGCAGCACAAGGACACAAGGTGAAAAACTGTTTTTT,CASSTRTQGEKLFF
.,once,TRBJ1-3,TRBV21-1,TGTGCCAGCAGCAAAGGGGCCCAGGGGACAGGGGCCTACCGTGGAAACACCATATATTTT,CASSKGAQGTGAYRGNTIYF
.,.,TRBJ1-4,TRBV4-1,TGCGCCAGCAGCCTCCCGACCGCGGAGCCTGAAAAACTGTTTTTT,CASSLPTAEPEKLFF
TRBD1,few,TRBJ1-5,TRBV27,TGTGCCAGCAGTCCCGGACAGGGGGTTACTATCCAGCCCCAGCATTTT,CASSPGQGVTIQPQHF
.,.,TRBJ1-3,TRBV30,TGTGCCTGGAGTGTAAGCTTGCCTGGAAACACCATATATTTT,CAWSVSLPGNTIYF
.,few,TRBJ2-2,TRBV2,TGTGCCAGCAGTGAATGGCCAGCGGACACCGGGGAGCTGTTTTTT,CASSEWPADTGELFF
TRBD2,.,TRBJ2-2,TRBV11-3,TGTGCCAGCAGCGCGCAAACTAGCGCCGACACCGGGGAGCTGTTTTTT,CASSAQTSADTGELFF
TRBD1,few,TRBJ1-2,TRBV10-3,TGTGCCATCAGTGAGCCCCGACAGGGCGTGAGCGGCTACACCTTC,CAISEPRQGVSGYTF
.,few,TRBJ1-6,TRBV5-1,TGCGCCAGCAGCCAACAGGGCTGGGGTTCACCCCTCCACTTT,CASSQQGWGSPLHF
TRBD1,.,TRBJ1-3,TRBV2,TGTGCCAGCATTGGGACAGACAAATTCTCTGGAAACACCATATATTTT,CASIGTDKFSGNTIYF
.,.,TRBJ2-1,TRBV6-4,TGTGCCAGCAGTGAGGCGGTTGGCTCCTACAATGAGCAGTTCTTC,CASSEAVGSYNEQFF
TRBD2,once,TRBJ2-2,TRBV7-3,TGTGCCAGCAGCCGTACTAGCGCGAACACCGGGGAGCTGTTTTTT,CASSRTSANTGELFF
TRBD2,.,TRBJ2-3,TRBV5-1,TGCGCCAGCGCAAGACTAGCGGAGACCACAGATACGCAGTATTTT,CASARLAETTDTQYF
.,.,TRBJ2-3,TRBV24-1,TGTGCCACCAGTGATCCCCGAACGAGGGCGGGCACAGATACGCAGTATTTT,CATSDPRTRAGTDTQYF
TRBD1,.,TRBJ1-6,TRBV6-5,TGTGCCACCTCGGCGGACAGGGGCAATTCACCCCTCCACTTT,CATSADRGNSPLHF
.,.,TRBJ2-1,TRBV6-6,TGTGCCAGCAGTTCGCCTTCTACCCACTCCTACAATGAGCAGTTCTTC,CASSSPSTHSYNEQFF